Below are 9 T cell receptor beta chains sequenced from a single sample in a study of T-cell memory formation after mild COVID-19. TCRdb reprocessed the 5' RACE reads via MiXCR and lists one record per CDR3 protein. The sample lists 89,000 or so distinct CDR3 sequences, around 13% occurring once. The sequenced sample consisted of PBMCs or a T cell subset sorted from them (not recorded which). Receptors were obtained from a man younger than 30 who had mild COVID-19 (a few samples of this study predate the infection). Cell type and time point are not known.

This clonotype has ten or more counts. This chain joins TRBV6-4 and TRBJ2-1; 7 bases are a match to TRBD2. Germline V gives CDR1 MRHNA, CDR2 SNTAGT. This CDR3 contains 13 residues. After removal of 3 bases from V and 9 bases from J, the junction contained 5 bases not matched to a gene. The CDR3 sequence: CASSDTSVSEQFF. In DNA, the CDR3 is TGTGCCAGCAGTGATACTAGCGTTTCTGAGCAGTTCTTC.

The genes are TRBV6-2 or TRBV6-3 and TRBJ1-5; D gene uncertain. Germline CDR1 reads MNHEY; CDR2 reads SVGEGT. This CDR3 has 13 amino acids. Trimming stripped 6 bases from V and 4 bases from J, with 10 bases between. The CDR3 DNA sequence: TGTGCCAGCAGCCCGATGGGGAATCAGCCCCAGCATTTT. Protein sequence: CASSPMGNQPQHF.

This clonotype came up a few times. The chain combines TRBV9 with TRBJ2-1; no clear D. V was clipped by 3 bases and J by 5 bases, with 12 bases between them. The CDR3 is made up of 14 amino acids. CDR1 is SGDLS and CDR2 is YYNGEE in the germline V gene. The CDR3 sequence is CASSEGNPDNEQFF. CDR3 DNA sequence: TGTGCCAGCAGCGAAGGAAATCCTGACAATGAGCAGTTCTTC.

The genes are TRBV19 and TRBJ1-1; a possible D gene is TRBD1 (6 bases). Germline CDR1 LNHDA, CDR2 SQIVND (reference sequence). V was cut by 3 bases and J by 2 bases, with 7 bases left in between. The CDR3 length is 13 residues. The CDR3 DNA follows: TGTGCCAGTAGTATGGGGGCAAACACTGAAGCTTTCTTT. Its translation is CASSMGANTEAFF. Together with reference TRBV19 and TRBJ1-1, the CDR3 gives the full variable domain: DGGITQSPKYLFRKEGQNVTLSCEQNLNHDAMYWYRQDPGQGLRLIYYSQIVNDFQKGDIAEGYSVSREKKESFPLTVTSAQKNPTAFYLCASSMGANTEAFFGQGTRLTVV.

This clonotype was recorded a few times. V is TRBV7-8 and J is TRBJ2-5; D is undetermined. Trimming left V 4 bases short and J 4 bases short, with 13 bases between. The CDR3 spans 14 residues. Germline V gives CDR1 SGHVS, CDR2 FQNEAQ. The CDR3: CASSSSVVRETQYF. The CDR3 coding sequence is TGTGCCAGCAGCTCCTCCGTCGTTCGAGAGACCCAGTACTTC.

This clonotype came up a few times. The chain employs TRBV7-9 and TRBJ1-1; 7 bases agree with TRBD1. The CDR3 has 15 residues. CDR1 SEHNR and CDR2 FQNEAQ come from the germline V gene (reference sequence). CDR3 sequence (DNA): TGTGCTTTCGCATCCCCAGACAGGGTAAACACTGAAGCTTTCTTT. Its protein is CAFASPDRVNTEAFF. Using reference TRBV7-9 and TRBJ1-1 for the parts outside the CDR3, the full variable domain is DTGVSQNPRHKITKRGQNVTFRCDPISEHNRLYWYRQTLGQGPEFLTYFQNEAQLEKSRLLSDRFSAERPKGSFSTLEIQRTEQGDSAMYLCAFASPDRVNTEAFFGQGTRLTVV.

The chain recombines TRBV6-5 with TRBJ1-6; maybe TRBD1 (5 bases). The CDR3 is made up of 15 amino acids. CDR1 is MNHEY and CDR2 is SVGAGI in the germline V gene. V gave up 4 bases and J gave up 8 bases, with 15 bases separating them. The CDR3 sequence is CASSFSPPGHSPLHF. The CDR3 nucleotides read TGTGCCAGCAGTTTCTCTCCTCCGGGGCATTCACCCCTCCACTTT.

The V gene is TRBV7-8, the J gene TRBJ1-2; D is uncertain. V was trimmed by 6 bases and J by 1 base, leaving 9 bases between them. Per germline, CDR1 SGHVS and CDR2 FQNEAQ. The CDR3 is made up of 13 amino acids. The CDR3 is CASSPGINYGYTF. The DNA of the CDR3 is TGTGCCAGCAGTCCTGGGATTAACTATGGCTACACCTTC.

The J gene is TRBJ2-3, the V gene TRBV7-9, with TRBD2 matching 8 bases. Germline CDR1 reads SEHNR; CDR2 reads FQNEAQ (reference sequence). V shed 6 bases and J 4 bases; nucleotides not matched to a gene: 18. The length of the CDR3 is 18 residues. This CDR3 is CASRRATSEDTNPDTQYF. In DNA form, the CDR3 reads TGTGCCAGCAGACGCGCGACTAGCGAGGACACAAATCCAGATACGCAGTATTTT. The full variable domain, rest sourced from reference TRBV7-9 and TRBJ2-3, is DTGVSQNPRHKITKRGQNVTFRCDPISEHNRLYWYRQTLGQGPEFLTYFQNEAQLEKSRLLSDRFSAERPKGSFSTLEIQRTEQGDSAMYLCASRRATSEDTNPDTQYFGPGTRLTVL.